The entry below gives a single T cell receptor beta chain sequence along with its context. Its antigen is not known. The sample originates from a study of post-analysis software for immune sequencing data. Study at large: The cohort encompassed relapsing-remitting, secondary progressive and progressive-relapsing multiple sclerosis disease courses. Study outcomes and limitations: Four or five TRBV segments, TRBV5-6, TRBV5-1 and TRBV20-1 among them, were found more frequent in patients than controls. Compared with controls, patients showed significantly lower normalized Chao1 diversity.

Sequencing libraries made from TCR beta cDNA carried unique molecular identifiers. The yield from around 1 to 10 million T cells was 500,000 or so cDNA molecules in total. MiXCR, applied by TCRdb to the PCR reads, yields one record per CDR3 protein. There are hundreds of thousands of distinct CDR3 sequences in the sample; roughly 29% occur only once, and roughly 0.57% lies in the top ten. The CDR3 is 17 amino acids. Trimming took off 4 bases at V and 4 bases at J, with 17 bases between the two ends. Germline V gene sequence: CDR1 MNHEY, CDR2 SMNVEV (reference sequence). Input material: blood. This chain links TRBV27 with TRBJ1-6; D uncertain. The sequence was obtained from a girl aged 10-17 years with multiple sclerosis. The CDR3 is CASSSRIGRIYNSPLHF. DNA of the CDR3: TGTGCCAGCAGTTCCCGTATTGGGCGAATATATAATTCACCCCTCCACTTT.